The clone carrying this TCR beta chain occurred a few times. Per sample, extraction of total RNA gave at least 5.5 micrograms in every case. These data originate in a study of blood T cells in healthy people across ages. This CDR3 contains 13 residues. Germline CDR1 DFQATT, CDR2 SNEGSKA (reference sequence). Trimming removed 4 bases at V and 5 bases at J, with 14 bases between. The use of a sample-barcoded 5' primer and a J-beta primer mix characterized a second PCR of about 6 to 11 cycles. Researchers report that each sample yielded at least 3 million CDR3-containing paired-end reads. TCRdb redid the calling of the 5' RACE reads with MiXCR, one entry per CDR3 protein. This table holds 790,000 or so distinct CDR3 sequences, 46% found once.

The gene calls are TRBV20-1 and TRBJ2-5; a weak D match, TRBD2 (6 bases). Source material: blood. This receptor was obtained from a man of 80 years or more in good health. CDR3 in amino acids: CSATLTSMETQYF. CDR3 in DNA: TGCAGTGCTACCTTGACTAGTATGGAGACCCAGTACTTC.